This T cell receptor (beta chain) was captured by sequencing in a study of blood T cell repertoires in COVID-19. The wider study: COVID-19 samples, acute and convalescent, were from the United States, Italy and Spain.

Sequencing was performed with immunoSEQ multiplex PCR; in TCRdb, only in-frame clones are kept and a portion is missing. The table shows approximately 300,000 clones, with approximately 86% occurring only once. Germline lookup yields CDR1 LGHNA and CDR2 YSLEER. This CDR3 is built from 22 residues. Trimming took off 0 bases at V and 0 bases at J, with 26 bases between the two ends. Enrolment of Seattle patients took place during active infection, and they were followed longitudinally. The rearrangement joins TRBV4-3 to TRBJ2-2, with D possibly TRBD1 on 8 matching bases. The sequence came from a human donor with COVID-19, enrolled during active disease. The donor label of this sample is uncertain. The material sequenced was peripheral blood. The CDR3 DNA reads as TGCGCCAGCAGCCAAGAACACCCAGCGGGGTCAGGACAGGGTACGAACACCGGGGAGCTGTTTTTT. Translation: CASSQEHPAGSGQGTNTGELFF.